A single sample gave rise to the 21 T cell receptor beta chains below, sequenced in a study of shared T cell receptors in the human thymus. Profiled with immunoSEQ multiplex PCR; TCRdb holds only in-frame clones, not every one. Of approximately 760,000 clones detected, around 85% appear once; the ten largest clones hold 0.0095% to 0.011%. In addition, the sample was reused for a study of human thymus T cells.

Sequencing used thymocytes. Receptor source: a girl under three years old with a congenital heart defect.

This chain links TRBV4-3 with TRBJ1-1; D gene unclear. Trimming stripped 4 bases from V and 3 bases from J, with 15 bases between. In germline, CDR1 is LGHNA, CDR2 YSLEER. The CDR3 sequence is 15 residues long. The DNA of the CDR3 is TGCGCCAGCAGCCGCCGGAGACTGACCCACACTGAAGCTTTCTTT. Its protein product is CASSRRRLTHTEAFF.

The chain employs TRBV7-3 and TRBJ2-6; D is ambiguous. CDR3 size: 14 residues. Germline values: CDR1 SGHTA, CDR2 FQGTGA. With 1 base removed from V and 4 bases from J, the gap between germline ends came to 5 bases. The CDR3 here is CASSLMAGANVLTF. CDR3 nucleotide sequence: TGTGCCAGCAGCTTAATGGCCGGGGCCAACGTCCTGACTTTC.

The rearrangement uses TRBV13 and TRBJ2-2, with no clear D. The CDR3 runs to 13 residues. V was cut by 7 bases and J by 4 bases, with 10 bases left in between. The germline gives CDR1 PRHDT, CDR2 FYEKMQ (reference sequence). CDR3 amino acids: CASTRLGTGELFF. CDR3 DNA: TGTGCCAGCACCCGACTGGGCACCGGGGAGCTGTTTTTT.

The CDR3 here is CASKSGQRITGLTSVNEQFF. In nucleotides, the CDR3 is TGTGCCAGCAAGAGCGGACAGAGAATTACTGGACTCACGTCCGTGAATGAGCAGTTCTTC. The chain uses TRBV28 and TRBJ2-1, with D possibly TRBD1 on 6 matching bases. Germline CDR1 MDHEN, CDR2 SYDVKM. Trimming left V 7 bases short and J 7 bases short, with 35 bases between. The CDR3 sequence is 20 residues long.

This clone showed up just a few times. The chain recombines TRBV27 with TRBJ1-4; 12 bases are shared with TRBD1. J was trimmed by 7 bases and V by 0 bases; bases with no gene match: 6. The CDR3 consists of 17 residues. Germline lookup yields CDR1 MNHEY and CDR2 SMNVEV (reference sequence). The CDR3 sequence: CASSLSGTGGAGEKLFF. CDR3 DNA sequence: TGTGCCAGCAGTTTATCAGGGACAGGGGGCGCCGGTGAAAAACTGTTTTTT.

The chain employs TRBV5-1 and TRBJ2-1; tentatively, D is TRBD2 (6 bases). The CDR3 consists of 13 residues. Trimming took off 0 bases at V and 7 bases at J, with 8 bases between the two ends. Germline CDR1 SGHRS, CDR2 YFSETQ. The CDR3 region has the DNA TGCGCCAGCAGCTTGGCCGGGAGTAATGAGCAGTTCTTC. This encodes CASSLAGSNEQFF.

A word on this clone: The junction departs from germline at one end; a sequencing error may be responsible. The chain's CDR3 is CASRLGAGDAEQYF. CDR3 nucleotide sequence: TGCGCCAGCAGGTTGGGGGCAGGGGACGCCGAGCAGTACTTC. The J gene is TRBJ2-7, the V gene TRBV5-1, with D possibly TRBD1 on 6 matching bases. The CDR3 is 14 amino acids. Germline CDR1 and CDR2: SGHRS and YFSETQ. The whole variable domain, remainder taken from reference TRBV5-1 and TRBJ2-7, is KAGVTQTPRYLIKTRGQQVTLSCSPISGHRSVSWYQQTPGQGLQFLFEYFSETQRNKGNFPGRFSGRQFSNSRSEMNVSTLELGDSALYLCASRLGAGDAEQYFGPGTRLTVT.

In DNA form, the CDR3 reads TGTGCCAGCAGCTTAGTGTATGCGGGGACAGGGATTAGACCTTCTAGCACAGATACGCAGTATTTT. Translating it yields CASSLVYAGTGIRPSSTDTQYF. The V and J genes are TRBV7-8 and TRBJ2-3, with 9 positions matching TRBD1. From germline, CDR1 is SGHVS and CDR2 FQNEAQ. The CDR3 spans 22 residues. The ends lost 1 base at V and 0 bases at J; junction bases unmatched: 20. Full variable domain (remainder filled in from reference TRBV7-8 and TRBJ2-3): GAGVSQSPRYKVAKRGQDVALRCDPISGHVSLFWYQQALGQGPEFLTYFQNEAQLDKSGLPSDRFFAERPEGSVSTLKIQRTQQEDSAVYLCASSLVYAGTGIRPSSTDTQYFGPGTRLTVL.

This chain joins TRBV11-1 and TRBJ2-1; 13 nucleotides match TRBD2. CDR1 SGHAT and CDR2 FQDESV come from the germline V gene (reference sequence). V lost 4 bases, J lost 9 bases, and 12 bases stayed unmatched. The CDR3 is 17 residues long. The CDR3 DNA is TGTGCCAGCAGCTCCAAACATGGGACTAGCGGGGCCAGTGAGCAGTTCTTC. Protein sequence: CASSSKHGTSGASEQFF.

The chain recombines TRBV7-8 with TRBJ2-1; D might be TRBD2 (6 bases). The CDR3 spans 18 residues. Germline CDR1 SGHVS, CDR2 FQNEAQ. V was shortened by 3 bases and J by 1 base, with 19 bases between the two germline ends. The CDR3 DNA reads TGTGCCAGCAGCTTGTCCCCCCTTGCCGCGGGGTCCTACAATGAGCAGTTCTTC. It yields the protein CASSLSPLAAGSYNEQFF.

V and J are TRBV6-5 and TRBJ2-1; possibly TRBD2 for D (6 bases). V dropped 6 bases and J dropped 5 bases, with 17 bases sitting between them. The CDR3 is 15 residues long. Germline V gene lookup returns CDR1 MNHEY and CDR2 SVGAGI. The CDR3 DNA sequence: TGTGCCAGCAGAACTGGGAGGACGGGGAACAATGAGCAGTTCTTC. This codes for CASRTGRTGNNEQFF.

The chain carries TRBV28 and TRBJ1-3; TRBD1 aligns across 7 bases. CDR3 size: 16 residues. CDR1 is MDHEN and CDR2 is SYDVKM in the germline V gene. The junction had 8 bases not matched to a gene; V was cut back by 6 bases and J by 0 bases. This CDR3 is CASSPGTARSGNTIYF. As DNA, the CDR3 is TGTGCCAGCAGCCCAGGGACAGCTCGCTCTGGAAACACCATATATTTT.

The J gene is TRBJ1-1, the V gene TRBV15; 7 bases are shared with TRBD1. The CDR3 has 14 residues. CDR1 is LNHNV and CDR2 is YYDKDF in the germline V gene (reference sequence). The ends lost 3 bases at V and 11 bases at J; junction bases unmatched: 12. CDR3 protein: CATSRTGCKQEAFF. The CDR3, as DNA: TGTGCCACCAGCAGGACAGGGTGCAAGCAGGAGGCTTTCTTT.

The chain has TRBV5-1 and TRBJ2-7, with D tentatively TRBD2 (6 bases). V lost 0 bases and J lost 0, with 19 bases in between. The CDR3 has 18 residues. Germline lookup yields CDR1 SGHRS and CDR2 YFSETQ. CDR3 residues: CASSLVYGTGTYSYEQYF. The CDR3 DNA follows: TGCGCCAGCAGCTTGGTTTATGGGACCGGGACTTACTCCTACGAGCAGTACTTC. The full variable domain, rest sourced from reference TRBV5-1 and TRBJ2-7, is KAGVTQTPRYLIKTRGQQVTLSCSPISGHRSVSWYQQTPGQGLQFLFEYFSETQRNKGNFPGRFSGRQFSNSRSEMNVSTLELGDSALYLCASSLVYGTGTYSYEQYFGPGTRLTVT.

The V call is TRBV28, the J call TRBJ1-4, with 8 bases fitting TRBD1. The germline CDR1 and CDR2 sequences are MDHEN and SYDVKM. The V and J ends lost 7 bases and 8 bases, in that order; junction bases with no gene match: 18. The CDR3 has 17 residues. The chain's CDR3 is CASNTRGQGMGGEKLFF. CDR3 in DNA: TGTGCCAGCAACACCCGAGGACAGGGCATGGGAGGGGAAAAACTGTTTTTT.

This chain connects TRBV2 to TRBJ1-5; D is unresolved. The ends were cut back, 0 bases at V and 0 bases at J, with 18 bases in the middle. The CDR3 is 19 residues long. The germline CDR1 and CDR2 sequences are SNHLY and FYNNEI. The CDR3 spells CASSEAQEAVGYSNQPQHF. In DNA, the CDR3 is TGTGCCAGCAGTGAAGCTCAGGAGGCCGTCGGATATAGCAATCAGCCCCAGCATTTT. Full variable domain (remainder filled in from reference TRBV2 and TRBJ1-5): EPEVTQTPSHQVTQMGQEVILRCVPISNHLYFYWYRQILGQKVEFLVSFYNNEISEKSEIFDDQFSVERPDGSNFTLKIRSTKLEDSAMYFCASSEAQEAVGYSNQPQHFGDGTRLSIL.

V usage is TRBV2 and J usage is TRBJ2-5, with D tentatively TRBD2 (6 bases). Germline CDR1 SNHLY, CDR2 FYNNEI. CDR3 length equals 15 residues. Trimming took off 8 bases at V and 2 bases at J, with 18 bases between the two ends. The chain's CDR3 is CASGPRGVKQETQYF. DNA for the CDR3: TGTGCCAGCGGCCCGCGCGGGGTTAAACAAGAGACCCAGTACTTC.

The chain combines TRBV12-2 with TRBJ1-5; TRBD1 was called by the table and not checked on the DNA. TRBV12-2 is classified as a pseudogene. The CDR3 has 16 amino acids. DNA for the CDR3: TGTGCAAGTCGCTTAGGAGAAGGGGGAGACAATCAGCCCCAGCATTTT. Translating gives CASRLGEGGDNQPQHF.

This chain links TRBV27 with TRBJ2-7, with D possibly matching TRBD2 (5 bases). V lost 2 bases to trimming and J lost 0 bases, with 17 bases between them. The CDR3 runs to 17 residues. CDR1 is MNHEY and CDR2 is SMNVEV in the germline V gene (reference sequence). CDR3 loop: CASSLVVQADNSYEQYF. The DNA of the CDR3 is TGTGCCAGCAGTTTAGTCGTCCAAGCGGATAACTCCTACGAGCAGTACTTC.

V usage is TRBV4-1 and J usage is TRBJ1-3; D not resolved. Trimming removed 1 base at V and 8 bases at J, with 12 bases between. The CDR3 sequence is 14 residues long. Germline V lookup: CDR1 MGHRA, CDR2 YSYEKL. The CDR3 region has the DNA TGCGCCAGCAGCCAAGGCGAAGGGCGGGACACCATATATTTT. This translates into CASSQGEGRDTIYF.

This clone was seen once. This chain uses TRBV5-6 with TRBJ2-5; no clear D. From germline, CDR1 is SGHDT and CDR2 YYEEEE. With 3 bases removed from V and 2 bases from J, the gap between germline ends came to 17 bases. The CDR3 loop spans 16 amino acids. CDR3 in amino acids: CASSWIRAASQETQYF. DNA for the CDR3: TGTGCCAGCAGCTGGATACGTGCGGCGTCTCAAGAGACCCAGTACTTC. The complete variable domain, with remaining parts taken from reference TRBV5-6 and TRBJ2-5, reads DAGVTQSPTHLIKTRGQQVTLRCSPKSGHDTVSWYQQALGQGPQFIFQYYEEEERQRGNFPDRFSGHQFPNYSSELNVNALLLGDSALYLCASSWIRAASQETQYFGPGTRLLVL.